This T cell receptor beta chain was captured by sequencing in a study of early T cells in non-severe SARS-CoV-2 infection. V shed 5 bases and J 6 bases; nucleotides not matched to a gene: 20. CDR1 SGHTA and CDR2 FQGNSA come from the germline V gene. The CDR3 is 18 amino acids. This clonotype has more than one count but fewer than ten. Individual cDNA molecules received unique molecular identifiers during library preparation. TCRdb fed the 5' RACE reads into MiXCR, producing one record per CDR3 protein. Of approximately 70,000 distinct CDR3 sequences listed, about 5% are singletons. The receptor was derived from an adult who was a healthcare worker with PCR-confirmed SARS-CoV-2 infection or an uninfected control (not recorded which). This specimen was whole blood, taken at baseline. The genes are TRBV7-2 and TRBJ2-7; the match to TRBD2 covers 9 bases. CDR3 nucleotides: TGTGCCAGCAGCGTCGACGCCCCCGGCGCGGGAGGGCGATCCGAGCAGTACTTC. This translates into CASSVDAPGAGGRSEQYF.